This TCR beta chain emerged from a study of T cells in Graves' hyperthyroidism and ophthalmopathy. Germline CDR1 SGHRS, CDR2 YFSETQ. This CDR3 region has 14 residues. V shed 3 bases and J shed 4 bases, with 13 bases lying between them. This clonotype was detected many times. The investigators amplified TCR beta CDR3 regions from RNA transcripts. The HTBI primer set served for first-round RT-PCR of the TCR CDR3. Using its own MiXCR run on the multiplex PCR reads, TCRdb lists one record per CDR3 protein. The sample lists about 640,000 distinct CDR3 sequences; roughly 15% were seen once. The TCR was taken from a woman aged 50 to 60 with Graves' ophthalmopathy. This rearrangement joins TRBV5-1 to TRBJ1-1, with D perhaps matching TRBD1 (6 bases). Sequenced material: blood. CDR3 sequence (DNA): TGCGCCAGCAGCTCACCAACAGGGACCACTGAAGCTTTCTTT. This encodes CASSSPTGTTEAFF.